The present TCR beta chain was sequenced within a study of response to subunit inactivated influenza vaccine. Study observations and caveats: Each seasonal flu vaccination may recruit only limited new T cells, authors suggested.

A remark on this clonotype: Its antigen is unknown.

TCRdb redid the calling of the RT-PCR reads with MiXCR, one entry per CDR3 protein. The data contain roughly 570,000 distinct CDR3 sequences, around 15% of them singletons. The CDR3 consists of 14 residues. The V gene end was trimmed by 6 bases and the J gene end by 3 bases; junction bases not matched to a gene: 8. Germline V gene lookup returns CDR1 MDHEN and CDR2 SYDVKM. This TCR was sampled from a man in his forties or fifties who received an inactivated influenza vaccine. The genes are TRBV28 and TRBJ2-7; TRBD1 matches at 7 bases. Sequencing was performed on PBMCs from blood, taken 12 days after vaccination. The CDR3 is CASRAQGSLYEQYF. CDR3 DNA: TGTGCCAGCAGGGCACAGGGGTCCCTCTACGAGCAGTACTTC.